Sequencing of this T cell receptor (beta chain) was carried out in a study of OX40 agonist ivuxolimab in advanced cancers. Study as a whole: Ivuxolimab, which is an agonistic anti-OX40 (CD134) antibody, was administered to the patients. Allowance was made for prior anti-PD-1, anti-PD-L1 or anti-CTLA-4 therapy, and roughly 40% had some.

Germline CDR1 is SGHVS and CDR2 is FQNEAQ. This CDR3 is built from 14 residues. Trimming pared 0 bases from V and 1 base from J, leaving 4 bases between. Blood draws occurred at baseline, cycle 4 day 1, and cycle 7 day 1. On this clone itself: As yet, its antigen is unknown.

Profiling relied on immunoSEQ multiplex PCR, and the TCRdb table lists in-frame clones only, not all of them. The table shows some 37,000 clones, with around 80% occurring only once. Study-wide results and caveats: Antigen specificity remained undetermined for the expanded peripheral T cells.

The input for sequencing was CD4+ or CD8+ T cells sorted from blood, taken in a trial of the OX40 agonist ivuxolimab. The chain uses TRBV7-8 and TRBJ1-5; no clear D gene. The origin of this receptor is an adult with an advanced solid tumor such as melanoma, head and neck, liver or kidney cancer. The CDR3 nucleotides are TGTGCCAGCAGCTTAGCTTACAGCAATCAGCCCCAGCATTTT. It codes for CASSLAYSNQPQHF.